These T cell receptor beta chains were read from a single sample in a study of PD-1 blockade in classical Hodgkin lymphoma. Sequenced by immunoSEQ multiplex PCR; TCRdb stores in-frame clones only, minus some. The profile covers tens of thousands of clones, with 90% appearing a single time and about 2.9% taken by the ten largest. The specimen was peripheral blood mononuclear cells (PBMCs), collected before the fourth cycle of nivolumab. The receptors shown here come from a human donor with classical Hodgkin lymphoma. Both conserved end residues are part of each CDR3. D genes are given only for firm matches. Size tells how often a clone was seen (once, few, many) or the class of an expanded clone, and some rows leave it out.

clone size	D gene	V gene	J gene	CDR3 DNA	CDR3 protein
.	TRBD1	TRBV29-1	TRBJ1-4	TGCAGCGTTGGGGGACAGGGGACTAATGAAAAACTGTTTTTT	CSVGGQGTNEKLFF
.	.	TRBV11-3	TRBJ1-3	TGTGCCAGCAGCCTAGGGGAGGACCCTGGAAACACCATATATTTT	CASSLGEDPGNTIYF
.	TRBD1	TRBV11-2	TRBJ1-5	TGTGCCAGCAGCTTATTTAGCTTGAGGACAGGGGATCAGCCCCAGCATTTT	CASSLFSLRTGDQPQHF
few	TRBD2	TRBV6-1	TRBJ2-5	TGTGCCAGCAGTGAACTCGGGGGACTAGCGGTTCAAGAGACCCAGTACTTC	CASSELGGLAVQETQYF
.	TRBD1	TRBV6-5	TRBJ1-5	TGTGCCAGCACCAGGGACAGGGGCCAGCCCCAGCATTTT	CASTRDRGQPQHF
.	.	TRBV28	TRBJ2-7	TGTGCCAGCAGTTTTTTAGGGGCCGAGCAGTACTTC	CASSFLGAEQYF
.	.	TRBV5-4	TRBJ1-3	TGTGCCAGCAGCTTGTCGGGTTTTTACTCTGGAAACACCATATATTTT	CASSLSGFYSGNTIYF
.	.	TRBV10-2	TRBJ2-7	TGCGCCAGCAGTGATCCAGCTAGCGCAACCTACGAGCAGTACTTC	CASSDPASATYEQYF
.	.	TRBV6-5	TRBJ2-3	TGTGCCGGCAGTCCCCGGACAGGCACAGATACGCAGTATTTT	CAGSPRTGTDTQYF
once	.	TRBV6-1	TRBJ2-7	TGTGCCAGCAGTGAAGCAGGTCACCTCTACGAGCAGTACTTC	CASSEAGHLYEQYF
.	TRBD1	TRBV28	TRBJ1-2	TGTGCCAGCAGTCTTTTTTGGGCAGGGGGTTTCTATGGCTACACCTTC	CASSLFWAGGFYGYTF
.	TRBD1	TRBV9	TRBJ2-7	TGTGCCAGCAGCCCCAGGACAGGGAGGAGCGAGCAGTACTTC	CASSPRTGRSEQYF
once	TRBD1	TRBV27	TRBJ1-2	TGTGCCAGCAGTTCCGACCCACAACTAGACAGGGGAGGTGGCTACACCTTC	CASSSDPQLDRGGGYTF
.	.	TRBV19	TRBJ1-2	TGTGCCAGTAGTATGGACAGAGCAAACTATGGCTACACCTTC	CASSMDRANYGYTF
.	.	TRBV4-3	TRBJ1-2	TGCGCCAGCAGCCCAAAGGGGATCCTGAGTGGCTACACCTTC	CASSPKGILSGYTF
.	TRBD2	TRBV7-2	TRBJ2-3	TGTGCCAGCAGCTTAGTAGGCGGGGGGGCGGTCACAGATACGCAGTATTTT	CASSLVGGGAVTDTQYF
.	.	TRBV6-5	TRBJ2-7	TGTGCCAGCAGTTACTCGGGGGTTTCCTACGAGCAGTACTTC	CASSYSGVSYEQYF
.	.	TRBV18	TRBJ2-5	TGTGCCAGCTCACCACGGGGAGGAGAGACCCAGTACTTC	CASSPRGGETQYF
.	TRBD1	TRBV27	TRBJ2-3	TGTGCCAGCAGTTTAGCAGGGGGTTGGACAGATACGCAGTATTTT	CASSLAGGWTDTQYF
.	TRBD1	TRBV6-5	TRBJ1-1	TGTGCCAGCAGTACGACAGGGCTCACTGAAGCTTTCTTT	CASSTTGLTEAFF
.	.	TRBV27	TRBJ2-3	TGTGCCAGTGGTAGCGGTGGATGGGGAACGCAGTATTTT	CASGSGGWGTQYF
.	.	TRBV30	TRBJ1-3	TGTGCCTGGAGTCCTGGACCCTTTGTCTCTGGAAACACCATATATTTT	CAWSPGPFVSGNTIYF
.	.	TRBV5-1	TRBJ2-7	TGCGCCAGCAGCTTTGACACGTTCTACGAGCAGTACTTC	CASSFDTFYEQYF
.	TRBD2	TRBV30	TRBJ2-3	TGTGCCTGGAGTGTACTCCCTAGCGGGTCCCGCACAGATACGCAGTATTTT	CAWSVLPSGSRTDTQYF
.	TRBD1	TRBV29-1	TRBJ2-3	TGCAGCGTTGACGAGGGGGCCGGCACAGATACGCAGTATTTT	CSVDEGAGTDTQYF
.	TRBD2	TRBV27	TRBJ2-2	TGTGCCAGCAGTCGTCGGACTAGCGGGGGGGCCTCGGGCGGGGAGCTGTTTTTT	CASSRRTSGGASGGELFF
.	TRBD2	TRBV4-3	TRBJ2-3	TGCGCCAGCAGCCAAGATTCTAGCGGGGTGGTAGATACGCAGTATTTT	CASSQDSSGVVDTQYF
.	.	TRBV18	TRBJ1-2	TGTGCCAGCTCACCATCTAACCGGGACGGAGCTAACTATGGCTACACCTTC	CASSPSNRDGANYGYTF
.	.	TRBV6-7	TRBJ2-7	TGTGCCAGCAGTTCCGGCCCCTTAGGGGAGCAGTACTTC	CASSSGPLGEQYF
.	.	TRBV10-3	TRBJ2-7	TGTGCCATCAGTGGCTCAGGATACGAGCAGTACTTC	CAISGSGYEQYF
.	TRBD1	TRBV6-4	TRBJ1-1	TGTGCCAGCAGTAGGGACAGGGACGCCTACACTGAAGCTTTCTTT	CASSRDRDAYTEAFF
.	TRBD1	TRBV7-8	TRBJ1-5	TGTGCCAGCAGCCCGGACAGGGGATACAATCAGCCCCAGCATTTT	CASSPDRGYNQPQHF
.	.	TRBV2	TRBJ1-2	TGTGCCAGCAGAGCGCAGGGTCCCCTAGGCTACACCTTC	CASRAQGPLGYTF
many	TRBD1	TRBV5-6	TRBJ1-6	TGTGCCAGCAGCTTCGACACAGGGGGTCTGAATTCACCCCTCCACTTT	CASSFDTGGLNSPLHF
few	.	TRBV19	TRBJ1-5	TGTGCCAGTAGGAGTACAAGCAATCAGCCCCAGCATTTT	CASRSTSNQPQHF
.	.	TRBV6-1	TRBJ2-3	TGTGCCAGCAGTGAAGGTGGGGGTGCAGATACGCAGTATTTT	CASSEGGGADTQYF
.	TRBD1	TRBV7-8	TRBJ2-7	TGTGCCAGCAGCCCAGATGGGACAGTCTACGAGCAGTACTTC	CASSPDGTVYEQYF
.	.	TRBV28	TRBJ1-2	TGTGCCAGCAGTTTGGTCCGGGGGGATGGCTACACCTTC	CASSLVRGDGYTF
few	TRBD2	TRBV4-2	TRBJ2-5	TGTGCCAGCTCTAGCGCCGGGACTAGCGGGGGTGTTGAGACCCAGTACTTC	CASSSAGTSGGVETQYF
.	.	TRBV6-5	TRBJ1-5	TGTGCCAGCAGTTACGACGGAGGAAAAAATCAGCCCCAGCATTTT	CASSYDGGKNQPQHF
.	TRBD1	TRBV6-6	TRBJ1-1	TGTGCCAGCAGTTCCTCAAGGACAGGGACGAACACTGAAGCTTTCTTT	CASSSSRTGTNTEAFF
.	.	TRBV30	TRBJ2-7	TGTGCCTGGACTTTGACAGGTGCCTACGAGCAGTACTTC	CAWTLTGAYEQYF
.	.	TRBV28	TRBJ2-7	TGTGCCAGCAGACCACGGGTGGCGGCGCAGTACTTC	CASRPRVAAQYF
.	.	TRBV7-6	TRBJ2-3	TGTGCCAGCAGCTCAAAGCCGCGTACAGATACGCAGTATTTT	CASSSKPRTDTQYF
.	TRBD2	TRBV19	TRBJ2-7	TGTGCCAGTAACTCGGGGGGGACCGAGCAGTACTTC	CASNSGGTEQYF
.	TRBD2	TRBV4-2	TRBJ2-5	TGTGCCAGCAGCCAAGATCCCCCCTCTAGAGAGGGAGGGGAGACCCAGTACTTC	CASSQDPPSREGGETQYF
.	.	TRBV5-6	TRBJ1-6	TGTGCCAGCAGCTTTGACGGACAGACAAATTCACCCCTCCACTTT	CASSFDGQTNSPLHF
.	TRBD1	TRBV7-2	TRBJ1-1	TGTGCCAGCAGCTTACAAAAGACAGGGGCCTACACTGAAGCTTTCTTT	CASSLQKTGAYTEAFF